This T cell receptor (beta chain) was captured in a study of Ad26.COV2.S vaccination and SARS-CoV-2 variants. The table came from immunoSEQ multiplex PCR; TCRdb's copy has only in-frame clones and leaves some out. The sample holds some 350,000 clones, 90% seen once. This clone was detected a few times. Specified treatment: 19 received Ad26.COV2.S at low or high dose, single or two shots; roughly five received placebo; per-sample allocation not given. Sampling was performed 63 days after the first vaccine or placebo injection. Sequenced material: peripheral blood, taken in a trial of Ad26.COV2.S vaccine versus placebo. This clonotype was obtained from a person between 18 and 60 years old who received the Ad26.COV2.S COVID-19 vaccine or a placebo.

This chain's CDR3 is CASSQEVAANTEAFF. CDR3 DNA sequence: TGCGCCAGCAGCCAAGAGGTGGCCGCGAACACTGAAGCTTTCTTT. The chain employs TRBV4-3 and TRBJ1-1; D is ambiguous. The V end was cut by 0 bases, the J end by 1 base, with 9 bases between. CDR1 and CDR2 from the germline V gene are LGHNA and YSLEER. The CDR3 sequence is 15 residues long.